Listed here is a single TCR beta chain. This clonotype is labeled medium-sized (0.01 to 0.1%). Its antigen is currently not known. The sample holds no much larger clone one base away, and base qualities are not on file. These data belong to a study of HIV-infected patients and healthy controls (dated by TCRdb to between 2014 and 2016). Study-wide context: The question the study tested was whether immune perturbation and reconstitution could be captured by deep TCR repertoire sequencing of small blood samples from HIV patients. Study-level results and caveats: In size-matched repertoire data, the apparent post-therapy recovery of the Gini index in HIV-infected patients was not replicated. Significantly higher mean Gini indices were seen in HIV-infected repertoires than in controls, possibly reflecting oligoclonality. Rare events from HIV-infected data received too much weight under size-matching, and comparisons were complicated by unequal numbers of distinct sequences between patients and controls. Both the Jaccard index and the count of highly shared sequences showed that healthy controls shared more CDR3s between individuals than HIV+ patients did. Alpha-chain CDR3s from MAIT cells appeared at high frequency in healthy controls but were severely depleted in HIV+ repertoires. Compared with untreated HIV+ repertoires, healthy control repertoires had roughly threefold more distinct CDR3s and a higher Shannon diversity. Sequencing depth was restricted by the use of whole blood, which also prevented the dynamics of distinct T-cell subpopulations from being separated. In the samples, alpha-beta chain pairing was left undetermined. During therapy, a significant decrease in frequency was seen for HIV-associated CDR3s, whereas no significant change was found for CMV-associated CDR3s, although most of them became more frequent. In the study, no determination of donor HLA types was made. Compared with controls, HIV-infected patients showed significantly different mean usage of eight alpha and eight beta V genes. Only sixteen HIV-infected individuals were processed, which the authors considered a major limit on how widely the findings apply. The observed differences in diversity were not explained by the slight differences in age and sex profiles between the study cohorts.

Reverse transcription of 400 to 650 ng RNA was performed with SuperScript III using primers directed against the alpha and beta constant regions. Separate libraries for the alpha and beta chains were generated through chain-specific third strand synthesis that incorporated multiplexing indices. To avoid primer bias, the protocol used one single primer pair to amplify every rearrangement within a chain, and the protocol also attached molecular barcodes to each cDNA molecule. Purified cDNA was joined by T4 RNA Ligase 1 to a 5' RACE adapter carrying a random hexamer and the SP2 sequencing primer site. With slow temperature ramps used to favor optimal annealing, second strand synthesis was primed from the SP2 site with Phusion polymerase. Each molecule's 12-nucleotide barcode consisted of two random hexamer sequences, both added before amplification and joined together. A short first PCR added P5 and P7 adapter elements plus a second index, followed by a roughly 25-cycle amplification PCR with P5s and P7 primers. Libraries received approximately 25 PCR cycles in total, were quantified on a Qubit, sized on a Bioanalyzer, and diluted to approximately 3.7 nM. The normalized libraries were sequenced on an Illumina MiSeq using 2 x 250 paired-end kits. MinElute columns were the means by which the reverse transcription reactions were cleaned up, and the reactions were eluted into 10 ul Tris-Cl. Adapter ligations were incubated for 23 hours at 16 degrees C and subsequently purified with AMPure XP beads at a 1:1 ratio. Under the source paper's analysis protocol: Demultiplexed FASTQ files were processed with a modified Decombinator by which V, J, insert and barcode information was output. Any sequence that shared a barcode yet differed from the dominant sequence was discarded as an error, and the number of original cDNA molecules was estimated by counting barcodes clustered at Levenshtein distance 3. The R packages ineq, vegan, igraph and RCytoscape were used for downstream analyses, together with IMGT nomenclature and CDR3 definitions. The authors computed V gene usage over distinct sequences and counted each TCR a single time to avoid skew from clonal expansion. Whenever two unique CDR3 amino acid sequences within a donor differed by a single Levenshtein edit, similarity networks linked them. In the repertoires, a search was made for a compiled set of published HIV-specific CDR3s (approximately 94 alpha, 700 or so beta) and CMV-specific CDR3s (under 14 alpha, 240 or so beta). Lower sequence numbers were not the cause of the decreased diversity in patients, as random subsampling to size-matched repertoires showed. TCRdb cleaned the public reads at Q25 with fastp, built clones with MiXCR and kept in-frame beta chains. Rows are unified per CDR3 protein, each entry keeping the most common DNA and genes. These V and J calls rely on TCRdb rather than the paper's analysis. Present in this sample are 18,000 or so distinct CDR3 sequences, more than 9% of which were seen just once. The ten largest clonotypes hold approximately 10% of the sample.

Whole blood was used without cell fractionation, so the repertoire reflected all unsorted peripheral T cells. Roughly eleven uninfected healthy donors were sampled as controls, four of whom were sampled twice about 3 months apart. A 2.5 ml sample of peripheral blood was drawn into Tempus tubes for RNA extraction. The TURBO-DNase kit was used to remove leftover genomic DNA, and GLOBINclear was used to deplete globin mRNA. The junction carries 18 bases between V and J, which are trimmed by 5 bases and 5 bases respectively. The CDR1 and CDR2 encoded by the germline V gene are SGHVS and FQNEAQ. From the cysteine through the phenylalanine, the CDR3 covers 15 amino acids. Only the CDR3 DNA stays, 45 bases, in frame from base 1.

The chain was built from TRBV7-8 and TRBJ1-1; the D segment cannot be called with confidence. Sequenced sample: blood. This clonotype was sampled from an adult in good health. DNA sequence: TGTGCCAGCAGCCCTAGAGGGCAGAGAGTGACTGAAGCTTTCTTT. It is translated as CASSPRGQRVTEAFF.